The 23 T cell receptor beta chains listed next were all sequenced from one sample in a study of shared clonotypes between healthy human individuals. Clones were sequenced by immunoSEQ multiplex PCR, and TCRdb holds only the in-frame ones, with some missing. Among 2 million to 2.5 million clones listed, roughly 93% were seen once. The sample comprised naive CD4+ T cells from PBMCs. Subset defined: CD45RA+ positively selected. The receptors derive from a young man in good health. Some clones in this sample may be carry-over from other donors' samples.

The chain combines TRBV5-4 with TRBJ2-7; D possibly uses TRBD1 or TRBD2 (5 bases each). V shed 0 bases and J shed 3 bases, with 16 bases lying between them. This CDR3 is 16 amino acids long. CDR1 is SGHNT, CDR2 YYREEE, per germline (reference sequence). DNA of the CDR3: TGTGCCAGCAGCTTGGACCAGGGAGATACGCTCTACGAGCAGTACTTC. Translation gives CASSLDQGDTLYEQYF.

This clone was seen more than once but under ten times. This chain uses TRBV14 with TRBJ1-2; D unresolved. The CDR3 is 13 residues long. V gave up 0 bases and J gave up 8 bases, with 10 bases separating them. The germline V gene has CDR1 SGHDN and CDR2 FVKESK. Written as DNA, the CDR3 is TGTGCCAGCAGCCAAGAGGTTTTCCGGGGCTACACCTTC. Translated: CASSQEVFRGYTF.

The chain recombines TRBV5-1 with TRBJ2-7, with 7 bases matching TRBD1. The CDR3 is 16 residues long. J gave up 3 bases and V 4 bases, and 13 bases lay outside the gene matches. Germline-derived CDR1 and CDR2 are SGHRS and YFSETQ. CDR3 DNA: TGCGCCAGCAGCAACTTAGGTTCGAACAGGGGCTACGAGCAGTACTTC. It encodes CASSNLGSNRGYEQYF.

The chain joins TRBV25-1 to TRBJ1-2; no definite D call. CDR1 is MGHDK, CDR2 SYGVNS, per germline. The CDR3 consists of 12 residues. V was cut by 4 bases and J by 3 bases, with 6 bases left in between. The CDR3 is CASSVGYYGYTF. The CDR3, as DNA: TGTGCCAGCAGTGTCGGATACTATGGCTACACCTTC.

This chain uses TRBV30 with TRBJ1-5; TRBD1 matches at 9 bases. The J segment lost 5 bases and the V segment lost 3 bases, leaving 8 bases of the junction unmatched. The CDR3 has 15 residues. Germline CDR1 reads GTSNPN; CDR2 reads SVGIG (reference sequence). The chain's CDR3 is CAWSRTTGGDQPQHF. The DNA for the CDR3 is TGTGCCTGGAGCCGAACGACAGGGGGGGATCAGCCCCAGCATTTT.

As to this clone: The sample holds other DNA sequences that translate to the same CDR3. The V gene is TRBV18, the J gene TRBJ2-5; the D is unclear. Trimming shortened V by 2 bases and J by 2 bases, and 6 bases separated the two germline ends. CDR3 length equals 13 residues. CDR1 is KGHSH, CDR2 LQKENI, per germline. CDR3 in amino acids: CASSPGSQETQYF. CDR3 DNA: TGTGCCAGCTCACCAGGATCGCAAGAGACCCAGTACTTC.

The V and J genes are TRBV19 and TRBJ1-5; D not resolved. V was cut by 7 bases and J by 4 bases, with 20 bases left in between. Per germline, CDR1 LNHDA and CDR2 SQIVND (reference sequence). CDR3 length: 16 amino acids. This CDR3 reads CASTLRLGFGNQPQHF. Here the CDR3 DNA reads TGTGCCAGTACCCTACGGTTGGGGTTCGGAAATCAGCCCCAGCATTTT.

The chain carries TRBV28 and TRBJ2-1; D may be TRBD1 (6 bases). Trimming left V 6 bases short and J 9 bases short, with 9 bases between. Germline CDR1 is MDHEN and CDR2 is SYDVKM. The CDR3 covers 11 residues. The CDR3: CASRDRFEQFF. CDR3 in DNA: TGTGCCAGCAGAGACAGGTTTGAGCAGTTCTTC.

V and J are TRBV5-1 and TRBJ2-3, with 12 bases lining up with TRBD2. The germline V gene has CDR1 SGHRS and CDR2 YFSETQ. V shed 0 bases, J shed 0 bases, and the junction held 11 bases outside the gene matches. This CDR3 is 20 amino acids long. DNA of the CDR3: TGCGCCAGCAGCTTGGCCGTGGGACTAGCGGGCGGGACTAGCACAGATACGCAGTATTTT. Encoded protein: CASSLAVGLAGGTSTDTQYF.

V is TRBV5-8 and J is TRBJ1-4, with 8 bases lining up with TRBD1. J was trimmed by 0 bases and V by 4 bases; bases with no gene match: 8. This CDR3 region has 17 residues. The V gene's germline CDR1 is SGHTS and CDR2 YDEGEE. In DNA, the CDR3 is TGTGCCAGCAGCGCCGGACAGGGCCCCGCAACTAATGAAAAACTGTTTTTT. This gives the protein CASSAGQGPATNEKLFF.

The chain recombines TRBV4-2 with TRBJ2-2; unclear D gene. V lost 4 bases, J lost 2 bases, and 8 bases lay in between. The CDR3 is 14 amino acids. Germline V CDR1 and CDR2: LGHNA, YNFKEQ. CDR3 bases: TGTGCCAGCAGCCCTACAGAAAACACCGGGGAGCTGTTTTTT. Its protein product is CASSPTENTGELFF.

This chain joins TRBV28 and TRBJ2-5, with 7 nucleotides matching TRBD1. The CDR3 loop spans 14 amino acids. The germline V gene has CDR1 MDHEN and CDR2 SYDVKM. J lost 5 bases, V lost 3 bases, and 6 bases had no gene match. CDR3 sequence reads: CASSFRTGDETQYF. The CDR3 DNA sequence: TGTGCCAGCAGTTTCCGGACAGGAGATGAGACCCAGTACTTC.

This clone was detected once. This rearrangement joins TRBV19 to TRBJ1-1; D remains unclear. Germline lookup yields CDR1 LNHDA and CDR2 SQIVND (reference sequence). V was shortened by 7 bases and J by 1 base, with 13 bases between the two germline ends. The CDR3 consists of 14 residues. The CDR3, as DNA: TGTGCCAGTAATAGTTTGGTGAGGAACACTGAAGCTTTCTTT. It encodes CASNSLVRNTEAFF. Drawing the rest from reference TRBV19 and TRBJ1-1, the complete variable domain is DGGITQSPKYLFRKEGQNVTLSCEQNLNHDAMYWYRQDPGQGLRLIYYSQIVNDFQKGDIAEGYSVSREKKESFPLTVTSAQKNPTAFYLCASNSLVRNTEAFFGQGTRLTVV.

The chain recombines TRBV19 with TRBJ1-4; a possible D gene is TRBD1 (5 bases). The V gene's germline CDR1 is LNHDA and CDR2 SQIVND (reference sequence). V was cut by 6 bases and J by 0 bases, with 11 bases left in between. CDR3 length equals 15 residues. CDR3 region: CASSRRVPTNEKLFF. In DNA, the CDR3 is TGTGCCAGTAGCCGCAGGGTTCCAACTAATGAAAAACTGTTTTTT.

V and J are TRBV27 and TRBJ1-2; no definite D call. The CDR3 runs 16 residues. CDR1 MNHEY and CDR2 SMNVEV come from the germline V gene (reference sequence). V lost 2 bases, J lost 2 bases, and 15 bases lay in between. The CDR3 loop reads CASSLGPDTRNYGYTF. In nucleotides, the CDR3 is TGTGCCAGCAGTTTAGGGCCAGACACTCGGAACTATGGCTACACCTTC.

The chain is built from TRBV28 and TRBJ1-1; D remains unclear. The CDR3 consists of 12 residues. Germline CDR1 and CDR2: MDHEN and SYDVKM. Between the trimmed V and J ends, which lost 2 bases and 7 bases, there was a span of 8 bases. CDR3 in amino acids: CASSLQRLEAFF. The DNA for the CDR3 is TGTGCCAGCAGTTTACAGAGGCTTGAAGCTTTCTTT.

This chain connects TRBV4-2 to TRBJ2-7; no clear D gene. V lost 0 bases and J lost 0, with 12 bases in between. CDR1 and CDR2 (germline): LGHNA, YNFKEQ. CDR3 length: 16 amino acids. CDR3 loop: CASSQDLVVRSYEQYF. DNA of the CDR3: TGTGCCAGCAGCCAAGATTTGGTAGTCCGCTCCTACGAGCAGTACTTC.

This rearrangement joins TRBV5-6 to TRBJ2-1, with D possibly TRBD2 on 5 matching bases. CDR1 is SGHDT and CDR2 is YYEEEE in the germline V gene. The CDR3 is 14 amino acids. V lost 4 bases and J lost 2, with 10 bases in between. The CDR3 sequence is CASSRGFPYNEQFF. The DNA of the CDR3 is TGTGCCAGCAGCAGAGGGTTCCCCTACAATGAGCAGTTCTTC.

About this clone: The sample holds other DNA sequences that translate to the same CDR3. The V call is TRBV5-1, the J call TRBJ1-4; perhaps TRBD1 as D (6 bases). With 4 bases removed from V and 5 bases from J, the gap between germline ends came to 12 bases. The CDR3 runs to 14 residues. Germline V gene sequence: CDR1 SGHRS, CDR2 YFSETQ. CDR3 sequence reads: CASSPDRLNEKLFF. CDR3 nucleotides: TGCGCCAGCAGCCCGGACAGACTAAATGAAAAACTGTTTTTT.

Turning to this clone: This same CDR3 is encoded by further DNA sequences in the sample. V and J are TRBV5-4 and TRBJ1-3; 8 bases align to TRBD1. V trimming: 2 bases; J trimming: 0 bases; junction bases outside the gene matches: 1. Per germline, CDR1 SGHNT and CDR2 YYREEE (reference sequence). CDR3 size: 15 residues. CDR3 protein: CASSFDRGSGNTIYF. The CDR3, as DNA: TGTGCCAGCAGCTTTGACAGGGGCTCTGGAAACACCATATATTTT.

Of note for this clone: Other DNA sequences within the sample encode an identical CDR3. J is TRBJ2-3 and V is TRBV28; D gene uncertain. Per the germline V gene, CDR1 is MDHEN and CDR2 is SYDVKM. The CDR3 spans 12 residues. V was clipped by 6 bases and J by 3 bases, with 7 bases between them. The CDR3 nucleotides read TGTGCCAGCAGCCTACTTACAGATACGCAGTATTTT. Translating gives CASSLLTDTQYF.

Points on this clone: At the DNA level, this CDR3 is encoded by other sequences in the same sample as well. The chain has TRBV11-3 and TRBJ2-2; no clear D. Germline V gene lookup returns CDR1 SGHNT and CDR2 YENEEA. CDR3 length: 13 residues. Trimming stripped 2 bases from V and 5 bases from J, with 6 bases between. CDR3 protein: CASSLQGTGELFF. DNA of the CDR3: TGTGCCAGCAGCTTACAAGGAACCGGGGAGCTGTTTTTT.

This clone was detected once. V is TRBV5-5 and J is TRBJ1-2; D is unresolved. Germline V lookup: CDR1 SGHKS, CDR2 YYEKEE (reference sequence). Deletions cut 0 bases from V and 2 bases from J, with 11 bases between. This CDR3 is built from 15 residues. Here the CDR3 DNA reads TGTGCCAGCAGCTTGGAACGGCGGGGAAACTATGGCTACACCTTC. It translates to CASSLERRGNYGYTF. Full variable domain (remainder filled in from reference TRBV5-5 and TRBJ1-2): DAGVTQSPTHLIKTRGQQVTLRCSPISGHKSVSWYQQVLGQGPQFIFQYYEKEERGRGNFPDRFSARQFPNYSSELNVNALLLGDSALYLCASSLERRGNYGYTFGSGTRLTVV.